The 2 T cell receptor beta chains listed next were all sequenced from one sample in a study of blood T cells in healthy people across ages. A second PCR, run for roughly 7 to 12 cycles, used a sample-barcoded 5' primer plus a J-beta primer mix. TCRdb re-called the 5' RACE reads through MiXCR, storing one row per CDR3 protein. The profile shows around 2 million distinct CDR3 sequences, around 42% of them singletons. The sample taken for sequencing was blood. The receptors stem from a human donor in good health.

This clonotype was recorded a few times. The chain couples TRBV4-1 to TRBJ1-5; D remains ambiguous. Per germline, CDR1 MGHRA and CDR2 YSYEKL. This CDR3 spans 14 amino acids. Trimming cost V 1 base and J 3 bases, with 7 bases left between them. CDR3 sequence reads: CASSQVEDNQPQHF. Written as DNA, the CDR3 is TGCGCCAGCAGCCAAGTGGAGGACAATCAGCCCCAGCATTTT.

This clonotype was detected a few times. The CDR3, as DNA: TGTGCCAGCAGCCCGAGACTGGGGGGCGGGGTCCTGACTTTC. This codes for CASSPRLGGGVLTF. The rearrangement links TRBV7-2 to TRBJ2-6; D could derive from TRBD1 or TRBD2 (6 bases each). The V end was cut by 5 bases, the J end by 13 bases, with 18 bases between. The CDR3 is 14 residues long. Germline V CDR1 and CDR2: SGHTA, FQGNSA.